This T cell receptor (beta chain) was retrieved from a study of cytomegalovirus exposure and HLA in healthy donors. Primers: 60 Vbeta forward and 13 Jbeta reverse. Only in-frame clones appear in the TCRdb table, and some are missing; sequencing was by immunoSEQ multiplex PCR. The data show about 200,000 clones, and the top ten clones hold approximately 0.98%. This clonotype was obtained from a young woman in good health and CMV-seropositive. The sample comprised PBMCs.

The CDR3 nucleotides read TGTGCCAGCAGCTTACTGGCAGACTACGAGCAGTACTTC. Encoded protein: CASSLLADYEQYF. The chain links TRBV7-9 to TRBJ2-5; no definite D call. The J call could be wrong; TRBJ2-7 is a better fit for the DNA end. This CDR3 contains 13 residues. Germline V CDR1 and CDR2: SEHNR, FQNEAQ (reference sequence).